This TCR beta chain was observed in a study of T-cell reconstitution after alpha-beta-depleted transplantation in children. The sample holds a few counts of this clonotype. Unique molecular identifiers were used in preparing the TCRbeta library. TCRdb itself ran the PCR reads through MiXCR, one entry per CDR3 protein. Of a few hundred thousand distinct CDR3 sequences in the sample, approximately 23% were seen once. V lost 6 bases and J lost 1; bases outside the gene matches: 14. The CDR3 covers 19 residues. V and J are TRBV12-3 or TRBV12-4 and TRBJ2-5, with 13 bases matching TRBD2. This receptor was taken from a male patient between 5 and 17 years old who had a stem cell transplant for acute lymphoblastic leukemia, so the T cells may come from the graft donor. Here the sequenced sample was PBMCs, mostly from graft donor cells, taken 180 days after TCRalphabeta/CD19-depleted stem cell transplant. This CDR3 reads CASSYTSGRAPDLQETQYF. CDR3 DNA sequence: TGTGCCAGCAGCTATACTAGCGGGAGGGCCCCCGACCTCCAAGAGACCCAGTACTTC.